This TCR beta chain is drawn from a study of blood T cell repertoires in COVID-19. For the study at large: Material from acute and convalescent COVID-19 was sourced from the United States, Italy and Spain. Sources were T cells, B-cell-depleted T cells, or PBMCs; the material itself was cDNA or gDNA.

Per the study methods: Amplification of reference gene primers was used by the study to estimate nucleated cell counts. The protocol was immunoSEQ multiplex PCR, while the TCRdb copy is restricted to in-frame clones and leaves out a portion. For V, J and clone size, that table is used; D and trimming come from the DNA. This table holds nearly 200,000 clones, 70% to 90% found once. The germline V and J ends were trimmed by 5 bases and 7 bases, with 18 bases remaining between them. Germline lookup yields CDR1 LNHNV and CDR2 YYDKDF (reference sequence). The CDR3 is made up of 14 amino acids. The V call is TRBV15, the J call TRBJ2-7; D might be TRBD1 (6 bases). What was sequenced was peripheral blood. The source of this sequence is a woman aged 70-85 years with acute or convalescent COVID-19. The CDR3 DNA is TGTGCCACCAGCGACAGGCTCGAATCGCGGGAGCAGTACTTC. It specifies CATSDRLESREQYF.